One sample yielded the 12 T cell receptor beta chains listed below, sequenced in a study of vaccination effects on CD4 cells after COVID-19. What these receptors recognize is not known. The assay was immunoSEQ multiplex PCR, and TCRdb's table has in-frame clones only and misses some. The sample has roughly 24,000 clones, about 79% seen once. CD4+ T cells specific for antigen were expanded with viral peptide pools by the ViraFEST assay before sequencing. Following 10 days of culture, CD4+ T cells were isolated. Participants got two doses of BNT162b2 or mRNA-1273 vaccine. This specimen consisted of CD4+ T cells from PBMCs cultured with SARS-CoV-2 spike peptides, obtained after COVID-19 vaccination. Receptors originate from a human donor who received a COVID-19 vaccine. Some clones in this sample may be carry-over from other donors' samples.

The chain uses TRBV5-1 and TRBJ2-5; a weak D match, TRBD2 (5 bases). CDR3 length: 14 residues. Trimming removed 0 bases at V and 7 bases at J, with 13 bases between. Germline CDR1 SGHRS, CDR2 YFSETQ. The CDR3 here is CASSLEVSEGTQYF. As DNA, the CDR3 is TGCGCCAGCAGCTTGGAGGTTAGCGAGGGGACCCAGTACTTC.

The V and J genes are TRBV5-8 and TRBJ2-3; D ambiguous. The CDR3 is 17 amino acids. The V gene lost 7 bases and the J gene lost 5 bases, with 26 bases spanning the gap. Germline values: CDR1 SGHTS, CDR2 YDEGEE. The CDR3 region has the DNA TGTGCCAGCCCTCGAAACTACTTGGCAGTTAAGATAGATACGCAGTATTTT. This encodes CASPRNYLAVKIDTQYF.

The chain employs TRBV3-1 (or the pseudogene TRBV3-2) and TRBJ1-6; a possible D gene is TRBD1 (6 bases). Germline V gene data show CDR1 as LGHDT and CDR2 as YNNKEL (reference sequence). V lost 8 bases, J lost 13 bases, and 21 bases lay in between. The CDR3 covers 14 residues. CDR3 residues: CASSRGGPSSPLHF. CDR3 sequence (DNA): TGTGCCAGCTCCCGGGGGGGGCCCTCCAGCCCCCTCCACTTT.

The chain recombines TRBV7-3 with TRBJ2-3, with D tentatively TRBD2 (6 bases). V shed 2 bases and J shed 6 bases, with 15 bases lying between them. Per germline, CDR1 SGHTA and CDR2 FQGTGA. This CDR3 spans 15 amino acids. The chain's CDR3 is CASSLSPTGADTQYF. For the CDR3, the DNA is TGTGCCAGCAGCTTATCCCCGACGGGAGCGGATACGCAGTATTTT.

This sequence joins TRBV6-6 and TRBJ2-5, with 10 bases lining up with TRBD2. The CDR3 extends over 16 amino acids. Germline lookup yields CDR1 MNHNY and CDR2 SVGAGI (reference sequence). V lost 2 bases to trimming and J lost 1 base; unmatched junction nucleotides: 4. The CDR3 DNA sequence: TGTGCCAGCAGTTACGGTGTAGCGGGGGGCCAAGAGACCCAGTACTTC. It translates to CASSYGVAGGQETQYF.

A few counts support this clone. The V call is TRBV5-4, the J call TRBJ2-7; D unresolved. The V gene's germline CDR1 is SGHNT and CDR2 YYREEE (reference sequence). The CDR3 spans 12 residues. The V end lost 2 bases, the J end lost 6 bases, and 9 bases lay between the germline ends. This CDR3 reads CASSFSGSEQYV. DNA for the CDR3: TGTGCCAGCAGCTTTTCGGGTAGCGAGCAGTACGTC.

This chain links TRBV6-5 with TRBJ1-6, with 9 bases aligning to TRBD1. V was clipped by 4 bases and J by 11 bases; unmatched bases: 6. Germline V lookup: CDR1 MNHEY, CDR2 SVGAGI. The CDR3 extends over 14 amino acids. This CDR3 is CASSFTGGWAPLHF. For the CDR3, the DNA is TGTGCCAGCAGTTTCACAGGGGGCTGGGCACCCCTCCACTTT.

The V call is TRBV19, the J call TRBJ1-5; 8 nucleotides align to TRBD1. Germline CDR1 is LNHDA and CDR2 is SQIVND (reference sequence). The CDR3 loop spans 16 amino acids. V lost 1 base and J lost 0; bases outside the gene matches: 2. CDR3 in amino acids: CASSIGTGNSNQPQHF. CDR3 nucleotides: TGTGCCAGTAGTATAGGGACAGGGAATAGCAATCAGCCCCAGCATTTT.

V gene TRBV12-5 combines with J gene TRBJ2-1; 12 bases are a match to TRBD2. This CDR3 region has 18 residues. V lost 2 bases and J lost 0; bases outside the gene matches: 5. Germline assignment: CDR1 LGHNT and CDR2 FRNRAP. CDR3 coding DNA: TGTGCTAGTGGTTTGATTCGGACTAGCGGGGACTCCTACAATGAGCAGTTCTTC. Its protein is CASGLIRTSGDSYNEQFF.

V gene TRBV2 combines with J gene TRBJ1-2; D is uncertain. Per the germline V gene, CDR1 is SNHLY and CDR2 is FYNNEI. The CDR3 runs 14 residues. V dropped 6 bases and J dropped 1 base, with 12 bases sitting between them. CDR3 bases: TGTGCCAGCAGCAAGACACACGTTAACTATGGCTACACCTTC. It translates to CASSKTHVNYGYTF. Based on the CDR3 plus reference TRBV2 and TRBJ1-2, the full variable domain is EPEVTQTPSHQVTQMGQEVILRCVPISNHLYFYWYRQILGQKVEFLVSFYNNEISEKSEIFDDQFSVERPDGSNFTLKIRSTKLEDSAMYFCASSKTHVNYGYTFGSGTRLTVV.

The chain recombines TRBV2 with TRBJ2-2; 10 bases are shared with TRBD2. This CDR3 comprises 14 residues. The V segment lost 7 bases and the J segment 5 bases; nucleotides outside the gene matches: 4. Germline-derived CDR1 and CDR2 are SNHLY and FYNNEI. CDR3 loop: CASKRGGGTGELFF. In nucleotides, the CDR3 is TGTGCCAGCAAGCGGGGGGGCGGGACCGGGGAGCTGTTTTTT.

The V call is TRBV13, the J call TRBJ2-5; 9 bases fit TRBD2. CDR3 length: 16 residues. The germline V gene has CDR1 PRHDT and CDR2 FYEKMQ (reference sequence). V lost 5 bases, J lost 5 bases, and 12 bases stayed unmatched. The CDR3 sequence: CASSERRSSGEETQYF. DNA for the CDR3: TGTGCCAGCAGCGAGAGGAGATCTAGCGGGGAGGAGACCCAGTACTTC. Using reference TRBV13 and TRBJ2-5 for the parts outside the CDR3, the full variable domain is AAGVIQSPRHLIKEKRETATLKCYPIPRHDTVYWYQQGPGQDPQFLISFYEKMQSDKGSIPDRFSAQQFSDYHSELNMSSLELGDSALYFCASSERRSSGEETQYFGPGTRLLVL.